Reported below is one T cell receptor (beta chain). The antigen is not known. These data originate in a study of cytomegalovirus exposure and HLA in healthy donors. Trimming took 4 bases from V and 4 from J, leaving 8 bases between them. Germline-derived CDR1 and CDR2 are SGHDT and YYEEEE. The CDR3 runs 13 residues. Study-level results: Analysis was performed later, and it showed HLA-associated TCR beta chains to be more clonally expanded than equally common others. Segments of the TCR beta V type were, in most cases, productive about 87% or about 30% of the time in an earlier analysis. Common viral pathogens seemed, in a later analysis, to connect with several of the most significant clusters.

The PCR used 60 Vbeta and 13 Jbeta primers. Study processing details: Around 11 million shared chains were among around 80 million unique TCR beta chains counted in a later analysis. The method was immunoSEQ multiplex PCR; TCRdb's version includes in-frame clones alone and lacks a portion of them. That table is the source of V, J and clone size, and D and trimming were worked out from the DNA. The data show under 200,000 clones, roughly 80% seen once. The sample taken for sequencing was PBMCs. The J gene is TRBJ2-2, the V gene TRBV5-6; D call uncertain. This TCR derives from a boy younger than 18 in good health and CMV-seronegative. CDR3 bases: TGTGCCAGCAGCATCGAGTTCACCGGGGAGCTGTTTTTT. Translating gives CASSIEFTGELFF.